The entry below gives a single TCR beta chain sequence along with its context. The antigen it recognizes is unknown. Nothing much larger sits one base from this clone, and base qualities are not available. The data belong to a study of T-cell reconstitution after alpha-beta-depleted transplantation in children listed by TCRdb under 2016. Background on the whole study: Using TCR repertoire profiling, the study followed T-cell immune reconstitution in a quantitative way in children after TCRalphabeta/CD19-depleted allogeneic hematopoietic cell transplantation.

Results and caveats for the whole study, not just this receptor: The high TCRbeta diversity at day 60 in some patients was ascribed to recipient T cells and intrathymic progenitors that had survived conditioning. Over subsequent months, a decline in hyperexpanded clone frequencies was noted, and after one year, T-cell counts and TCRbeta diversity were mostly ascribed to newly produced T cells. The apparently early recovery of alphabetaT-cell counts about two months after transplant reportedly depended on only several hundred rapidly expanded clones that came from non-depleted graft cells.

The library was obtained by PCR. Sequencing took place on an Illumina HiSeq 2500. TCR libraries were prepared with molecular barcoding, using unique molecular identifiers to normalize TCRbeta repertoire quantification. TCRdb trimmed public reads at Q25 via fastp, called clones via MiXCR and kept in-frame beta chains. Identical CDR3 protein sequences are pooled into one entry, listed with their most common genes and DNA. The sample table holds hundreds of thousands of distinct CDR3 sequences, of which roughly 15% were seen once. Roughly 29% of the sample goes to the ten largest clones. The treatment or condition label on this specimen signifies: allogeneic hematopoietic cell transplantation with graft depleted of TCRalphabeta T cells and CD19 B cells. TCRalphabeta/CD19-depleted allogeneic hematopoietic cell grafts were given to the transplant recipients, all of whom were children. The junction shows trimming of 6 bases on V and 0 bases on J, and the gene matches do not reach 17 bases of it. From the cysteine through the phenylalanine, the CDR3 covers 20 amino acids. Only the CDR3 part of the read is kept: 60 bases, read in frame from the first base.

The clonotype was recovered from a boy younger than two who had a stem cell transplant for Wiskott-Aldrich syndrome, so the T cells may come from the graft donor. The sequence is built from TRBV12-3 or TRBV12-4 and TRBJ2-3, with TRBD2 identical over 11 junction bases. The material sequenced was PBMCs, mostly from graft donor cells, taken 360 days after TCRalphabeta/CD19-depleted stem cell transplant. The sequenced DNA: TGTGCCAGCAGCGTCCTTACCCTTAGCGGGAGGGCCGCTAGCACAGATACGCAGTATTTT. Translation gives CASSVLTLSGRAASTDTQYF.